Listed below are T cell receptor beta chains from one sample, sequenced in a study of cytomegalovirus exposure and HLA in healthy donors. Libraries were prepared by immunoSEQ multiplex PCR; TCRdb keeps only in-frame clonotypes and omits some of them. The sample lists over 80,000 clones; around 73% were seen once. The sequenced sample was PBMCs. The receptors stem from a man aged 40-49 years in good health and CMV-seronegative. Each CDR3 is given with its conserved first and last residue.

v_call: TRBV7-3; j_call: TRBJ2-3; cdr3_aa: CASSLGTSATDTQYF
v_call: TRBV2; j_call: TRBJ2-5; cdr3_aa: CASAERWPETQYF
v_call: TRBV10-3; j_call: TRBJ2-7; cdr3_aa: CAITPNEKYEQYF
v_call: TRBV19; j_call: TRBJ1-2; cdr3_aa: CASSIATNYGYTF
v_call: TRBV5-1; j_call: TRBJ1-6; cdr3_aa: CASSLVTGQGPSPLHF
v_call: TRBV5-4; j_call: TRBJ1-2; cdr3_aa: CASSPEADYGYTF
v_call: TRBV29-1; j_call: TRBJ1-2; cdr3_aa: CSVEDQGSYGYTF
v_call: TRBV5-8; j_call: TRBJ1-5; cdr3_aa: CASSSVYSNQPQHF
v_call: TRBV7-9; j_call: TRBJ2-6; cdr3_aa: CASSYWTGVDNVLTF
v_call: TRBV15; j_call: TRBJ2-5; cdr3_aa: CATSGRDQETQYF
v_call: TRBV6-5; j_call: TRBJ2-7; cdr3_aa: CASSQGGSYEQYF
v_call: TRBV7-9; j_call: TRBJ1-6; cdr3_aa: CASSLSDGTAYNSPLHF
v_call: TRBV7-9; j_call: TRBJ2-1; cdr3_aa: CASSLGLAEYNEQFF
v_call: TRBV4-1; j_call: TRBJ2-1; cdr3_aa: CASSQDPVSYNEQFF
v_call: TRBV7-2; j_call: TRBJ2-3; cdr3_aa: CASSLDLAPLRADTQYF
v_call: TRBV4-2; j_call: TRBJ2-7; cdr3_aa: CASSQDRAGYYEQYF
v_call: TRBV6-1; j_call: TRBJ2-1; cdr3_aa: CASSTRRAQGNEQFF
v_call: TRBV2; j_call: TRBJ1-6; cdr3_aa: CASSEGQGESPLHF
v_call: TRBV10-3; j_call: TRBJ2-1; cdr3_aa: CAITRTGVNEQFF
v_call: TRBV5-1; j_call: TRBJ2-5; cdr3_aa: CASSRDSYEAETQYF
v_call: TRBV6-5; j_call: TRBJ1-5; cdr3_aa: CASSYLGGGQPQHF
v_call: TRBV18; j_call: TRBJ2-3; cdr3_aa: CASSPPTGGNADTQYF
v_call: TRBV5-1; j_call: TRBJ2-5; cdr3_aa: CASSGGGFEETQYF
v_call: TRBV2; j_call: TRBJ2-3; cdr3_aa: CASSIWPSTDTQYF
v_call: TRBV28; j_call: TRBJ2-7; cdr3_aa: CAGCASGSSYEQYF
v_call: TRBV6-6; j_call: TRBJ2-1; cdr3_aa: CASRRHREQFF
v_call: TRBV7-6; j_call: TRBJ2-7; cdr3_aa: CASSFTRYYEQYF
v_call: TRBV14; j_call: TRBJ2-3; cdr3_aa: CASSRLAGGENTQYF
v_call: TRBV5-1; j_call: TRBJ2-5; cdr3_aa: CASSLEGQGSETQYF
v_call: TRBV4-3; j_call: TRBJ1-1; cdr3_aa: CASSQLGQTNTEAFF
v_call: TRBV4-3; j_call: TRBJ2-3; cdr3_aa: CASSQDRASGGRDTQYF
v_call: TRBV4-2; j_call: TRBJ2-5; cdr3_aa: CASSPVGVGETQYF
v_call: TRBV4-1; j_call: TRBJ1-1; cdr3_aa: CASSQVPQLGEAFF
v_call: TRBV4-1; j_call: TRBJ1-6; cdr3_aa: CASSQENRFSFNSPLHF
v_call: TRBV4-3; j_call: TRBJ1-1; cdr3_aa: CASSQVGQGSPEAFF
v_call: TRBV29-1; j_call: TRBJ2-3; cdr3_aa: CSVEFASGDTDTQYF
v_call: TRBV2; j_call: TRBJ1-2; cdr3_aa: CASSERADYGYTF
v_call: TRBV6-1; j_call: TRBJ2-5; cdr3_aa: CASRGTHQETQYF
v_call: TRBV15; j_call: TRBJ1-4; cdr3_aa: CATSRDRGEKLFF
v_call: TRBV5-1; j_call: TRBJ1-3; cdr3_aa: CASSVGSAGNTIYF
v_call: TRBV2; j_call: TRBJ2-5; cdr3_aa: CASSEGGPQETQYF
v_call: TRBV27; j_call: TRBJ2-6; cdr3_aa: CASSPRWASSGANVLTF
v_call: TRBV6-4; j_call: TRBJ2-2; cdr3_aa: CASSDADTGELFF
v_call: TRBV7-8; j_call: TRBJ2-2; cdr3_aa: CASSHLAGEGSGELFF
v_call: TRBV15; j_call: TRBJ2-3; cdr3_aa: CATSRVEARVDTQYF
v_call: TRBV7-2; j_call: TRBJ2-1; cdr3_aa: CASSLGPGTSGDNEQFF
v_call: TRBV5-4; j_call: TRBJ1-3; cdr3_aa: CASSPDRQGTIYF
v_call: TRBV7-9; j_call: TRBJ2-1; cdr3_aa: CASGHRDKGYNEQFF
v_call: TRBV2; j_call: TRBJ2-5; cdr3_aa: CASRNLAPEGETQYF
v_call: TRBV2; j_call: TRBJ2-7; cdr3_aa: CASSREREQYF
v_call: TRBV7-9; j_call: TRBJ2-3; cdr3_aa: CASSAPTRGTQYF
v_call: TRBV6-5; j_call: TRBJ2-5; cdr3_aa: CASSYGHVGETQYF
v_call: TRBV7-8; j_call: TRBJ1-1; cdr3_aa: CASSLVRGRGNTEAFF
v_call: TRBV4-1; j_call: TRBJ2-7; cdr3_aa: CASSLRTSGAYEQYF
v_call: TRBV5-1; j_call: TRBJ1-4; cdr3_aa: CASSLAVLDEKLFF
v_call: TRBV7-2; j_call: TRBJ2-2; cdr3_aa: CASSATSGGASGELFF
v_call: TRBV19; j_call: TRBJ2-1; cdr3_aa: CASTRRVAGDEQFF